This T cell receptor (beta chain) originates from a study of shared clonotypes between healthy human individuals. Clones were sequenced by immunoSEQ multiplex PCR, and TCRdb holds only the in-frame ones, with some missing. Of more than 500,000 clones listed, 95% to 96% are singletons. Each donor was a Caucasian adult residing in Nashville, Tennessee. In the CD4+ fraction, cells were divided into CD45RA+ naive and CD45RA-negative memory subsets. Germline V lookup: CDR1 SGHAT, CDR2 FQNNGV. Deletions cut 3 bases from V and 8 bases from J, with 18 bases between. The CDR3 is 15 amino acids. The chain uses TRBV11-2 and TRBJ2-3; possible D gene TRBD2, 5 bases. The sequence came from a woman aged 25 to 39 in good health. Sample: naive CD4+ T cells sorted from blood. This sample's subset: CD45RA+ positively selected. CDR3: CASSFPLGEFVTQYF. CDR3 sequence (DNA): TGTGCCAGCAGCTTCCCGCTGGGAGAGTTCGTTACGCAGTATTTT. Variable domain in full (rest from reference TRBV11-2 and TRBJ2-3): EAGVAQSPRYKIIEKRQSVAFWCNPISGHATLYWYQQILGQGPKLLIQFQNNGVVDDSQLPKDRFSAERLKGVDSTLKIQPAKLEDSAVYLCASSFPLGEFVTQYFGPGTRLTVL.